This T cell receptor (beta chain) was retrieved from a study of blood T cell repertoires in COVID-19. The method was immunoSEQ multiplex PCR; TCRdb's version includes in-frame clones alone and lacks a portion of them. The repertoire holds fewer than 200,000 clones, with approximately 79% as singletons. The CDR3 sequence is 16 residues long. With 1 base removed from V and 0 bases from J, the gap between germline ends came to 7 bases. Germline V CDR1 and CDR2: KGHSH, LQKENI. The sample holds one count of this clone. Material for sequencing was PBMCs or T cells enriched from blood (not recorded which). This sequence originates from a woman aged 55-75 years with acute COVID-19. The rearrangement uses TRBV18 and TRBJ2-6; maybe TRBD2 (5 bases). CDR3 loop: CASSPRRDSGANVLTF. The CDR3, as DNA: TGTGCCAGCTCACCACGTCGGGACTCTGGGGCCAACGTCCTGACTTTC.